This T cell receptor beta chain was observed in a study of somatic mutations in cytotoxic T cells in rheumatoid arthritis (dated by TCRdb to about 2017). Context from the whole study: A FACSAria II or Sony SH800 was used to flow-sort some V beta antibody-stained T-cell populations at nearly 100% purity, and TCRB sequencing was also done on sorted V beta1+ cells. To characterize clonality, the study used TCRB deep sequencing while asking whether somatic mutations are carried by expanded CD8+ T-cell clones in newly diagnosed, untreated rheumatoid arthritis. TCRB deep sequencing was performed for roughly 69 rheumatoid arthritis patients and around 22 healthy controls. Median age was essentially the same in the patient group and the control group. Overall results and qualifications from the work: The antigen targets of the expanded CD8+ clones were unknown, and absence from virus-specific databases did not rule out viral specificity. Healthy controls showed no age-related increase in CD8+ clonality, whereas patients did (Spearman r ~ 0.49). CD8+ T-cell clonality did not differ significantly between rheumatoid arthritis patients and age-matched healthy controls. No adjustment for multiple comparisons was made for the slight TRBV07 underrepresentation in patients. In 8 of 65 patients the largest CD8+ clone exceeded 20% of CD8+ cells, and several identical CD8+ TCRB sequences were shared between blood and synovial fluid.

Notes on this clone: It has no known antigen specificity. The input lacks base qualities; no much larger clone sits a single base away.

Buffy coats from 20 to 25 blood donors served as healthy controls, a group that was 55% female with a median age of approximately 61 years (range roughly 20-75). On an AutoMACS, CD4+ and CD8+ cells were isolated via positive magnetic bead selection, and their purity was verified by flow cytometry. Peripheral blood mononuclear cells were isolated by Ficoll-Paque PLUS density gradient separation. DNA was extracted from CD4-enriched, CD8-enriched or PBMC samples with Nucleospin Tissue or Tissue XS kits and quantified with a Qubit 2.0 fluorometer. CDR1 and CDR2 were assigned from the germline V gene (reference sequence) as MNHNY and SVGAGI. Trimming accounts for 6 bases at V and 3 bases at J, while the number of junction bases matched to no gene is 0. The CDR3 spans 12 residues, from the cysteine through the phenylalanine. CDR3 DNA is the only sequence kept; it has 36 bases, read in frame from the first base.

Sequencing of TCRB CDR3 was done on genomic DNA with the immunoSEQ assay. The authors' analysis ran thus. Nothing other than productive TCRB rearrangements was included in the analyses. Clonality was calculated as a Shannon entropy-based productive clonality index, and a clone was defined by a unique TCRB CDR3 sequence. Repertoire overlap for a pair of samples was computed from each clone's template counts relative to total templates per sample. V-gene usage measured by flow cytometry correlated with TCRB sequencing V-gene usage, with a Spearman r of around 0.59. TCRdb re-hosts the immuneACCESS table, in-frame sequences only. Its copies lack some clones; in the studies checked, an unresolved V gene accounts for under half of them, and the cause for the rest is not known. V and J calls and clone size are those listed in that table; D and trimming were worked out from the DNA. For this sample the table gives approximately 11,000 clones, of which roughly 74% were detected only once. The ten largest clonotypes hold roughly 11% of the sample.

The chain is made from TRBV6-6 and TRBJ2-3; 7 central bases correspond to TRBD1. The sequence derives from a woman between 35 and 50 years old in good health. Sequenced sample: CD8+ T cells sorted from blood. The CDR3 amino acid sequence is: CASRQGTDTQYF. The DNA sequence follows: TGTGCCAGCAGACAGGGGACAGATACGCAGTATTTT.